This T cell receptor (beta chain) appears in the sequencing data of a study of CD8+ T cells in alopecia areata. Germline CDR1 and CDR2: SQVTM and ANQGSEA. The ends were cut back, 5 bases at V and 5 bases at J, with 15 bases in the middle. The CDR3 is made up of 13 amino acids. Whole-study findings and limits: In scalp and blood, many expanded lesional clones persisted during tofacitinib.

Treatment noted: oral pan-JAK inhibitor, 5-10 mg twice daily. Researchers took lesional scalp punch biopsies and peripheral blood from people who were alopecia areata patients. A FACSAria was used to sort CD4+ and CD8+ T cells. These cells came from PBMCs. In regard to this clone: The antigen is not known.

Sequencing templates came from extracted RNA that was reverse transcribed into cDNA. Generated by immunoSEQ multiplex PCR, the TCRdb table keeps only in-frame clones and is missing some. The sample carries about 180,000 clones, about 55% recorded once. V is TRBV29-1 and J is TRBJ1-2; a weak D match, TRBD1 (5 bases). Sequenced material: CD8+ T cells sorted from blood, taken at week 24, from a patient treated with tofacitinib. This clonotype was sampled from a human donor with alopecia areata. The CDR3 nucleotides are TGCAGCGTTCTTTTTAGGGGCCATTATGGCTACACCTTC. Amino acid sequence: CSVLFRGHYGYTF.